The present T cell receptor beta chain was sequenced within a study of blood T cells in healthy people across ages. The study's findings and limits: Relative to aged donors, long-lived donors carried more naive CD4+ cells and displayed higher diversity. Since the PBMCs were unsorted, naive and antigen-experienced cells could not be conclusively compared.

Through a sample-barcoded 5' primer and a J-beta primer mix, a second PCR was run for roughly 6 to 11 cycles. TCRdb re-called the 5' RACE reads with MiXCR, one entry per CDR3 protein. This sample carries some 710,000 distinct CDR3 sequences, about a fifth of them seen once, and the ten largest clones take about 20%. The CDR3 is 16 residues long. The V gene lost 0 bases and the J gene lost 4 bases, with 16 bases spanning the gap. CDR1 is SGHRS and CDR2 is YFSETQ in the germline V gene. Notes on this clonotype: Its target is not known.

V is TRBV5-1 and J is TRBJ1-2; perhaps TRBD1 as D (6 bases). The receptor was derived from a man between 65 and 80 years old in good health. The sequenced sample was blood. CDR3 sequence (DNA): TGCGCCAGCAGCTTGGCAGAGGGGGGAATCGTCTATGGCTACACCTTC. Its protein product is CASSLAEGGIVYGYTF.